The source of this T cell receptor beta chain is a study of PD-L1 blockade in urothelial cancer. V lost 0 bases, J lost 7 bases, and 7 bases stayed unmatched. CDR1 SGHNT and CDR2 YYREEE come from the germline V gene (reference sequence). The CDR3 runs 15 residues. Generated by immunoSEQ multiplex PCR, the TCRdb table keeps only in-frame clones and is missing some. This table holds 100,000 to 150,000 clones, about 84% found once. Indicated time point: peripheral blood 6 weeks after treatment start. The sequence was collected from a man aged 50 to 59 with urothelial cancer. Material: PBMCs, obtained around atezolizumab (anti-PD-L1) treatment. J is TRBJ2-1 and V is TRBV5-4, with TRBD1 matching 7 bases. The CDR3 spells CASSLVPGQLNEQFF. In nucleotides, the CDR3 is TGTGCCAGCAGCTTGGTCCCGGGACAGTTGAATGAGCAGTTCTTC.